This record looks at one TCR beta chain sequence and its context. Its antigen is still unknown. It was 5'RACE with constant-segment primers that produced the TCR alpha and TCR beta cDNA libraries, which carried sample barcodes and UMIs. TCRdb called the 5' RACE reads again in MiXCR, with one record for every CDR3 protein. The table records over 300,000 distinct CDR3 sequences, approximately 22% of them present only once. The data were taken from a study of T-cell memory formation after mild COVID-19. Study results and caveats: Day 15 to 85 contractors were CD4/CD8 balanced; later expanders leaned CD4+. Clones which contracted sat mainly in CM and EM if CD4+, and in EMRA if CD8+. A second wave of clones peaked on day 37, and their SARS-CoV-2 specificity went unconfirmed.

This CDR3 comprises 16 residues. The V and J ends lost 5 bases and 2 bases respectively, with 18 bases between them. From germline, CDR1 is SEHNR and CDR2 FQNEAQ (reference sequence). This rearrangement joins TRBV7-9 to TRBJ2-5, with D possibly being TRBD2 (7 bases). This TCR was sampled from a man aged 18 to 35 who had mild COVID-19 (a few samples of this study predate the infection). Cell type and time point are not known. The sequenced sample was PBMCs or a T cell subset sorted from them (not recorded which). In DNA, the CDR3 is TGTGCCAGCAGCCCTAGGGGGGGGGCGCAACAAGAGACCCAGTACTTC. Amino acids: CASSPRGGAQQETQYF.